Shown below are 23 T cell receptor beta chains from a single sample sequenced in a study of metastatic and nonmetastatic thyroid tumors. Patients underwent thyroid surgery, and none had received any treatment before it. TCRdb re-analyzed the PCR reads through MiXCR. The sample carries 15,000 or so clones, 9.5% to 13% recorded once. The specimen was blood. The source of these receptors is a female donor with papillary thyroid cancer or a benign thyroid nodule (not recorded which). Some clones in this sample may be carry-over from other donors' samples.

The chain couples TRBV4-3 to TRBJ2-4; 8 nucleotides agree with TRBD2. The junction had 4 bases not matched to a gene; V was cut back by 0 bases and J by 0 bases. Germline loops: CDR1 LGHNA, CDR2 YSLEER. This CDR3 contains 17 residues. The CDR3 is CASSQDPAGAAKNIQYF. The CDR3 region has the DNA TGCGCCAGCAGCCAAGATCCAGCGGGAGCAGCCAAAAACATTCAGTACTTC.

This clone was detected ten times or more. The rearrangement uses TRBV20-1 and TRBJ2-3, with 8 bases that match TRBD1. This CDR3 spans 13 amino acids. In germline, CDR1 is DFQATT, CDR2 SNEGSKA (reference sequence). V lost 6 bases to trimming and J lost 1 base; unmatched junction nucleotides: 3. The CDR3 is CSAPTGGTDTQYF. Written as DNA, the CDR3 is TGCAGTGCCCCGACAGGGGGCACAGATACGCAGTATTTT.

This clone was detected ten times or more. The identical CDR3 is also encoded by other nucleotide sequences in the sample. The genes are TRBV7-8 and TRBJ2-7, with D perhaps matching TRBD2 (6 bases). Germline V gene sequence: CDR1 SGHVS, CDR2 FQNEAQ. V was cut by 1 base and J by 5 bases, with 18 bases left in between. The CDR3 contains 16 residues. The CDR3 DNA sequence: TGTGCCAGCAGCTTAGGCCGGACTAATGGGGCGCACGAGCAGTACTTC. The encoded protein is CASSLGRTNGAHEQYF.

This clone was counted at least ten times. The J gene is TRBJ2-1, the V gene TRBV7-6; TRBD2 might be the D (6 bases). The germline gives CDR1 SGHVS, CDR2 FNYEAQ. Trimming removed 4 bases at V and 3 bases at J, with 13 bases between. This CDR3 spans 15 amino acids. The CDR3: CASSSGTSYYNEQFF. The CDR3 DNA follows: TGTGCCAGCAGCTCCGGGACTTCCTACTACAATGAGCAGTTCTTC.

In its sample, this clone ranks as large. The rearrangement uses TRBV25-1 and TRBJ1-4; no clear D gene. CDR3 length: 17 amino acids. The V end was cut by 0 bases, the J end by 14 bases, with 25 bases between. Germline V gives CDR1 MGHDK, CDR2 SYGVNS. CDR3 nucleotide sequence: TGTGCCAGCAGTGAATATCGCGTTGCGGACGGCCGGCCTAGGCTGTTTTTT. Its protein product is CASSEYRVADGRPRLFF.

The table lists this clone with many counts. A much larger clone is a single base away; this may be a read error. The chain recombines TRBV5-1 with TRBJ1-2, with 11 bases aligning to TRBD1. The V segment lost 5 bases and the J segment 4 bases; nucleotides outside the gene matches: 4. The CDR3 has 14 amino acids. The V gene's germline CDR1 is SGHRS and CDR2 YFSETQ. CDR3 sequence reads: CASRRGQGGYGYTF. CDR3 bases: TGCGCCAGCAGACGGGGACAGGGGGGCTATGGCTACACCTTC.

Points on this clone: Without the conserved terminal phenylalanine or tryptophan, this CDR3 likely stems from a read error. The V gene is TRBV28, the J gene TRBJ2-7; 8 nucleotides align to TRBD2. The V segment lost 5 bases and the J segment 7 bases; nucleotides outside the gene matches: 13. CDR1 is MDHEN and CDR2 is SYDVKM in the germline V gene. The CDR3 runs 15 residues. CDR3 sequence: CASSPRLAWGGEQYH. CDR3 DNA sequence: TGTGCCAGCAGTCCCCGACTAGCGTGGGGCGGGGAGCAGTACCAC.

This clone was detected ten times or more. This chain joins TRBV18 and TRBJ2-5, with D unclear. Trimming shortened V by 3 bases and J by 2 bases, and 7 bases separated the two germline ends. The CDR3 runs to 13 residues. CDR1 and CDR2 from the germline V gene are KGHSH and LQKENI. Written as DNA, the CDR3 is TGTGCCAGCTCACCGAACCTACAAGAGACCCAGTACTTC. Translating it yields CASSPNLQETQYF.

This clone was picked up many times. The V call is TRBV19, the J call TRBJ2-1, with 14 bases that match TRBD2. The V segment lost 6 bases and the J segment 9 bases; nucleotides outside the gene matches: 10. The CDR3 is 16 amino acids. Germline V gives CDR1 LNHDA, CDR2 SQIVND (reference sequence). The CDR3 nucleotides read TGTGCCAGTAGCCCTGGGACTAGCGGGGGTCGGGGTGAGCAGTTCTTC. Protein: CASSPGTSGGRGEQFF.

This clone was seen many times. The CDR3 region has the DNA TGTGCCAGCAGCCAAGGGGGCACCGGGGAGCTGTTTTTT. It specifies CASSQGGTGELFF. This rearrangement joins TRBV3-1 to TRBJ2-2; D is ambiguous. Trimming took 1 base from V and 4 from J, leaving 4 bases between them. The CDR3 sequence is 13 residues long. CDR1 LGHDT and CDR2 YNNKEL come from the germline V gene (reference sequence).

This clone appeared many times. The chain carries TRBV5-1 and TRBJ2-3, with D uncertain. Germline V gene sequence: CDR1 SGHRS, CDR2 YFSETQ. This CDR3 spans 13 amino acids. Between the trimmed V and J ends, which lost 2 bases and 0 bases, there was a span of 4 bases. Written as DNA, the CDR3 is TGCGCCAGCAGCTTCGCCAGCACAGATACGCAGTATTTT. As protein: CASSFASTDTQYF.

This clone occurred many times. The rearrangement uses TRBV30 and TRBJ1-6; unclear D gene. From germline, CDR1 is GTSNPN and CDR2 SVGIG (reference sequence). The CDR3 consists of 12 residues. V was trimmed by 6 bases and J by 0 bases, leaving 3 bases between them. CDR3 coding DNA: TGTGCCTGTAACTCCTATAATTCACCCCTCCACTTT. Translating it yields CACNSYNSPLHF.

This sequence joins TRBV6-2 or TRBV6-3 and TRBJ1-2; D gene ambiguous. The CDR3 loop spans 13 amino acids. CDR1 is MNHEY and CDR2 is SVGEGT in the germline V gene. Trimming shortened V by 2 bases and J by 2 bases, and 6 bases separated the two germline ends. The CDR3 here is CASSYGQNYGYTF. CDR3 nucleotides: TGTGCCAGCAGTTACGGGCAGAACTATGGCTACACCTTC.

Many counts were recorded for this clone. V is TRBV19 and J is TRBJ2-1, with D perhaps matching TRBD1 (5 bases). V dropped 6 bases and J dropped 0 bases, with 9 bases sitting between them. CDR1 and CDR2 (germline): LNHDA, SQIVND (reference sequence). The CDR3 loop spans 14 amino acids. CDR3 DNA: TGTGCCAGTAGGGACACGAGCTCCTACAATGAGCAGTTCTTC. Residues: CASRDTSSYNEQFF.

In its sample, this clone is medium-sized. This chain links TRBV12-3 or TRBV12-4 with TRBJ2-2, with TRBD1 matching over 7 bases. V trimming: 5 bases; J trimming: 4 bases; junction bases outside the gene matches: 4. The CDR3 is 14 residues long. The CDR3: CASSTRQGTGELFF. CDR3 bases: TGTGCCAGCAGTACAAGACAGGGCACCGGGGAGCTGTTTTTT.

Judged by abundance, this clone is medium-sized (0.01 to 0.1%). The chain links TRBV6-7 to TRBJ1-2; 9 bases map to TRBD1. TRBV6-7 is an ORF, and what it does is uncertain. The CDR3 contains 16 residues. Trimming at V came to 6 bases and at J to 3 bases, leaving 11 bases not matched to a gene. CDR3 region: CASSPGTGSGYYGYTF. In DNA form, the CDR3 reads TGTGCCAGCAGCCCTGGGACAGGGAGCGGTTACTATGGCTACACCTTC.

This clone was counted a single time. The chain has TRBV28 and TRBJ1-1, with D possibly matching TRBD1 (5 bases). V lost 4 bases, J lost 0 bases, and 18 bases lay in between. In germline, CDR1 is MDHEN, CDR2 SYDVKM. The CDR3 has 17 residues. This CDR3 reads CASSYDSEGLLNTEAFF. CDR3 nucleotides: TGTGCCAGCAGTTACGACAGTGAGGGACTCCTGAACACTGAAGCTTTCTTT.

This clone was seen a few times. It may be a read error: a sequence one base away is much more abundant. The chain employs TRBV6-1 and TRBJ2-1; D gene unclear. Germline-derived CDR1 and CDR2 are MNHNS and SASEGT. The CDR3 has 14 residues. In DNA form, the CDR3 reads TGTGCCAGCAGGAACCTTAACTCCTACAATGAGCAGTCCTTC. Protein: CASRNLNSYNEQSF.

V gene TRBV7-2 combines with J gene TRBJ2-3; D remains ambiguous. The germline gives CDR1 SGHTA, CDR2 FQGNSA. The V and J ends lost 3 bases and 1 base respectively, with 11 bases between them. CDR3 length: 15 residues. The CDR3 spells CASSLRPPGTDTQYF. The CDR3 nucleotides are TGTGCCAGCAGCTTGCGACCCCCAGGCACAGATACGCAGTATTTT.

This clone came up many times. The chain combines TRBV3-1 with TRBJ1-1; D gene unclear. CDR1 LGHDT and CDR2 YNNKEL come from the germline V gene (reference sequence). Trimming took 1 base from V and 7 from J, leaving 7 bases between them. The length of the CDR3 is 12 residues. CDR3 in amino acids: CASSQADGEAFF. The CDR3 region has the DNA TGTGCCAGCAGCCAAGCAGACGGTGAAGCTTTCTTT.

The V and J genes are TRBV6-2 or TRBV6-3 and TRBJ1-1, with unresolved D. Germline values: CDR1 MNHEY, CDR2 SVGEGT. CDR3 length: 15 amino acids. The ends were cut back, 0 bases at V and 0 bases at J, with 8 bases in the middle. CDR3 coding DNA: TGTGCCAGCAGTTACTCTCAAGCCGTGAACACTGAAGCTTTCTTT. Translating it yields CASSYSQAVNTEAFF.

This clone has ten or more counts. The rearrangement uses TRBV4-3 and TRBJ1-6; D not resolved. There are 15 residues in the CDR3. The V end was cut by 0 bases, the J end by 13 bases, with 16 bases between. Germline V CDR1 and CDR2: LGHNA, YSLEER. CDR3 region: CASSQERWAYFPLHF. The CDR3 nucleotides read TGCGCCAGCAGCCAAGAGCGTTGGGCATACTTCCCCCTCCACTTT.

This clone has more than one count but fewer than ten. This clone may be a read error of a much larger clone one base away. This same CDR3 is encoded by further DNA sequences in the sample. The CDR3 DNA is TGCAGTGCCAGAGACCCGGCCACAGAAGCTTTCTTT. Its translation is CSARDPATEAFF. V is TRBV20-1 and J is TRBJ1-1; D is ambiguous. The germline gives CDR1 DFQATT, CDR2 SNEGSKA (reference sequence). The CDR3 consists of 12 residues.